What follows describes a single T cell receptor (beta chain). Its target is unknown. PCR amplification relied on 60 Vbeta primers (plus 13 Jbeta primers). Profiled with immunoSEQ multiplex PCR; TCRdb holds only in-frame clones, not every one. There are under 170,000 clones in the sample; around 60% occur only once, and roughly 6.4% lies in the top ten. The source of the sample is a study of cytomegalovirus exposure and HLA in healthy donors. At the level of the study: Among the approximately 400 genotyped donors, just over 80% were placed in the Caucasian-associated ancestry cluster.

Donors showed nominal health when sampled, although they likely had unrecorded immune exposures. The V gene's germline CDR1 is MDHEN and CDR2 SYDVKM. The CDR3 runs 16 residues. V dropped 2 bases and J dropped 4 bases, with 17 bases sitting between them. Findings and limits, study-wide: The authors later found most CMV-associated TCR beta chains appeared HLA-restricted. The study put around 180 TCR beta chains on its list as cytomegalovirus-associated.

The sequenced material came from PBMCs. This chain uses TRBV28 with TRBJ2-5; a possible D gene is TRBD2 (7 bases). The source of this sequence is a woman aged 55 to 70 in good health and CMV-seropositive. The CDR3 loop reads CASSLNPTRGGETQYF. In DNA, the CDR3 is TGTGCCAGCAGTTTAAACCCGACTAGGGGGGGAGAGACCCAGTACTTC.